Listed below are T cell receptor beta chains from one sample, sequenced in a study of blood T cell repertoires in COVID-19. Assay used: immunoSEQ multiplex PCR; TCRdb lists only in-frame clones, some missing. This sample has hundreds of thousands of clones, with 80% to 90% found just once. The sequencing input was PBMCs or T cells enriched from blood (not recorded which). Every receptor here comes from a man in his late teens or twenties who had recovered from COVID-19. CDR3s include the opening cysteine and the closing phenylalanine or tryptophan. The D gene is left open where the match is weak. Clone size, where shown, is once, few, many, or a class for clones that have expanded.

D gene	V gene	clone size	J gene	CDR3 DNA	CDR3 protein
.	TRBV3-1/TRBV3-2	.	TRBJ1-2	TGTGCCAGCAGCCAAGATCTTTTAAGGCAGGGTGGCTACACCTTC	CASSQDLLRQGGYTF
TRBD2	TRBV25-1	.	TRBJ2-3	TGTGCCAGCAGTGAAGCGGGGGGGCCCACAGATACGCAGTATTTT	CASSEAGGPTDTQYF
.	TRBV9	.	TRBJ2-3	TGTGCCAGCAGCGTAGGGACTGGGGGCGCAGATACGCAGTATTTT	CASSVGTGGADTQYF
.	TRBV10-3	.	TRBJ1-2	TGTGCCACCGCCACTAACACAGGGCTTTCCTATGGCTACACCTTC	CATATNTGLSYGYTF
TRBD1	TRBV3-1/TRBV3-2	many	TRBJ2-5	TGTGCCAGCAGCCCCACTACAGGGGAAGAGACCCAGTACTTC	CASSPTTGEETQYF
.	TRBV7-7	once	TRBJ2-3	TGTGCCAGCAGCCCCGACAGAGATACGCAGTATTTT	CASSPDRDTQYF
.	TRBV19	.	TRBJ1-1	TGTGCCAGTAGTATAGAACGCAGGCCGAACACTGAAGCTTTCTTT	CASSIERRPNTEAFF
.	TRBV7-2	few	TRBJ1-5	TGTGCCAGCAGGTCACAGGGTTATAGCAATCAGCCCCAGCATTTT	CASRSQGYSNQPQHF
TRBD2	TRBV6-5	.	TRBJ2-2	TGTGCCAGCAGTTACGGCGGGAGCACCGGGGAGCTGTTTTTT	CASSYGGSTGELFF
TRBD1	TRBV14	few	TRBJ2-7	TGTGCCAGCAGCCAAGAAGGCCCGGACAGGGGAATGCTCGAGCAGTACTTC	CASSQEGPDRGMLEQYF
TRBD1	TRBV15	.	TRBJ2-1	TGTGCCACCAGCAGAGCCGGGACAGGTTCCAATGAGCAGTTCTTC	CATSRAGTGSNEQFF
TRBD1	TRBV7-9	.	TRBJ1-5	TGTGCCAGCAGCTCCAGGGGGAATCAGCCCCAGCATTTT	CASSSRGNQPQHF
TRBD1	TRBV7-9	.	TRBJ2-1	TGTGCCAGCAGCTTAGCTAGACAGGGGAGGTTAGGCAATGAGCAGTTCTTC	CASSLARQGRLGNEQFF
.	TRBV7-2	.	TRBJ2-1	TGTGCCAGCAGCTTACCCCCTAGCTACAATGAGCAGTTCTTC	CASSLPPSYNEQFF
TRBD1	TRBV4-1	.	TRBJ2-7	TGCGCCAGCAGCCCCCCGACAGGGTCCTACGAGCAGTACTTC	CASSPPTGSYEQYF
TRBD2	TRBV5-1	.	TRBJ2-5	TGCGCCAGCACGGGACTAGCGGGGCTAGAGACCCAGTACTTC	CASTGLAGLETQYF
TRBD1	TRBV28	few	TRBJ1-3	TGTGCCAGCAGTTCCCCGGGACAGGGCCCTGGAAACACCATATATTTT	CASSSPGQGPGNTIYF
.	TRBV5-1	.	TRBJ2-7	TGCGCCAGCAGCTTTTCTAACAGGGCCGGCGAGCAGTACTTC	CASSFSNRAGEQYF
.	TRBV6-5	.	TRBJ2-7	TGTGCCAGCAGTTACTCGCGGACAGCCTCCTACGAGCAGTACTTC	CASSYSRTASYEQYF
TRBD1	TRBV6-5	once	TRBJ1-2	TGTGCCAGCAGTTACGACAGGGAAGTGGTGAGCTACACCTTC	CASSYDREVVSYTF
.	TRBV18	.	TRBJ2-7	TGTGCCAGCTCACCAGCAGGGGGGTACGAGCAGTACTTC	CASSPAGGYEQYF
TRBD1	TRBV19	.	TRBJ1-6	TGTGCCAGTAGATTACGACAGGGGGCTTCCCTTGTTTCAGGTTCACCCCTCCACTTT	CASRLRQGASLVSGSPLHF
.	TRBV28	few	TRBJ2-7	TGTGCCAGCAGTTTTGCAGGACTCTACGAGCAGTACTTC	CASSFAGLYEQYF
.	TRBV9	.	TRBJ1-6	TGTGCCAGCAGCGTAGATCTTTTTTCACCCCTCCACTTT	CASSVDLFSPLHF
.	TRBV28	.	TRBJ1-3	TGTGCCCTCCGGGGGGATCCGCCTGGAAACACCATATATTTT	CALRGDPPGNTIYF
.	TRBV5-5	.	TRBJ1-1	TGTGCCGGAGGTGGGGTCGGGACTGAAGCTTTCTTT	CAGGGVGTEAFF
TRBD1	TRBV7-2	.	TRBJ2-2	TGTGCCAGCAGCTCCCCGACAGGGGACACCGGGGAGCTGTTTTTT	CASSSPTGDTGELFF
.	TRBV2	few	TRBJ1-2	TGTGCCAGCAGTGAAAGGAGAGGACTCCAAGGCTACACCTTC	CASSERRGLQGYTF
TRBD1	TRBV27	.	TRBJ2-7	TGTGCCAGCACACGGGACAGAGCCGAGCAGTACTTC	CASTRDRAEQYF
TRBD1	TRBV6-5	.	TRBJ1-6	TGTGCCAGCAGTTATCAGGGGGCAAGTTCACCCCTCCACTTT	CASSYQGASSPLHF
.	TRBV5-4	.	TRBJ1-1	TGTGCCAGCAGCTTGGCCTACCCCCCCGGGACTGAAGCTTTCTTT	CASSLAYPPGTEAFF
.	TRBV19	.	TRBJ1-5	TGTGCCAGTAGTCCCACGACAACCTATAGCAATCAGCCCCAGCATTTT	CASSPTTTYSNQPQHF